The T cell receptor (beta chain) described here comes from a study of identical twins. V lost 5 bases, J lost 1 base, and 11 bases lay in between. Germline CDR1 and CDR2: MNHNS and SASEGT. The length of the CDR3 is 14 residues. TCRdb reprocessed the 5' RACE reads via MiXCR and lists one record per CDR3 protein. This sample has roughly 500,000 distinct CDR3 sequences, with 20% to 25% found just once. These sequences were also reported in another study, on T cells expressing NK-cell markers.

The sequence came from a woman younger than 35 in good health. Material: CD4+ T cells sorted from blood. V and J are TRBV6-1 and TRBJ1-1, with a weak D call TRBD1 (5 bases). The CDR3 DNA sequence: TGTGCCAGCAGTCCTCAGGGCCGGAACACTGAAGCTTTCTTT. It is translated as CASSPQGRNTEAFF.